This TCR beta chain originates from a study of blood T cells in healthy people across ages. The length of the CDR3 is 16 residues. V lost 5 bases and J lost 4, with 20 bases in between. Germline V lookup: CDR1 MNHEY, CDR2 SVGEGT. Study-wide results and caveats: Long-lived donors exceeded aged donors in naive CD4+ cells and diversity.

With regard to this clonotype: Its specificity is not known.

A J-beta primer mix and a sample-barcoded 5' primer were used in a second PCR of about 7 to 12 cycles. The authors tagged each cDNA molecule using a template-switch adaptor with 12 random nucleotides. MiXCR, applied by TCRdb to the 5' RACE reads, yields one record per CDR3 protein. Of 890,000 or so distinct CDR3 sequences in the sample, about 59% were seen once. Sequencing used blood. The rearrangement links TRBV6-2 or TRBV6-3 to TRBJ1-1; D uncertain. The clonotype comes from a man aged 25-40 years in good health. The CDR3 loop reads CASSSSPLGAVTEAFF. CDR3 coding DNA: TGTGCCAGCAGTAGCTCTCCTTTGGGCGCGGTCACTGAAGCTTTCTTT.